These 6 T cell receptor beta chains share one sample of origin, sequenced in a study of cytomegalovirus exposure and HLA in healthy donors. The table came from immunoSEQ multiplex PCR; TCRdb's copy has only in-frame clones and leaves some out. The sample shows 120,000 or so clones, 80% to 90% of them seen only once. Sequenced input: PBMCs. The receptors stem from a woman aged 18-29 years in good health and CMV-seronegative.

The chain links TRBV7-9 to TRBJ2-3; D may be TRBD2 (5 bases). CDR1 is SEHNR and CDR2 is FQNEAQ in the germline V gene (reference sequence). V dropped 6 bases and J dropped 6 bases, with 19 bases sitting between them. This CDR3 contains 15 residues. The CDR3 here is CASRPDYVAADTQYF. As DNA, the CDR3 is TGTGCCAGCAGGCCAGACTACGTGGCAGCGGATACGCAGTATTTT.

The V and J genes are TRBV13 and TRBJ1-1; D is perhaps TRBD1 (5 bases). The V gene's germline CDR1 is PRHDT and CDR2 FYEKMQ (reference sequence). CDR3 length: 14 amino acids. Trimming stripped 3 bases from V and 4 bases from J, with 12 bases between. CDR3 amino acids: CASSFGGLSTEAFF. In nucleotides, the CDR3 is TGTGCCAGCAGCTTCGGGGGGTTGAGCACTGAAGCTTTCTTT.

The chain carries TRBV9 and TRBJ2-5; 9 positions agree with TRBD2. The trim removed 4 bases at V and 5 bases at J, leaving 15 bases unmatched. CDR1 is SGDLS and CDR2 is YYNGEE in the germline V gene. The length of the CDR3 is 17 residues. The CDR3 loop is CASSPPRASGDEETQYF. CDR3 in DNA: TGTGCCAGCAGCCCTCCCCGAGCTAGCGGGGACGAGGAGACCCAGTACTTC.

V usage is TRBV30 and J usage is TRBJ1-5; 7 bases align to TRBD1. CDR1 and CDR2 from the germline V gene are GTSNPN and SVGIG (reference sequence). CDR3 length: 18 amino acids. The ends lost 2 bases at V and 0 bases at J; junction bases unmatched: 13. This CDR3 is CAWSPSRGFHYSNQPQHF. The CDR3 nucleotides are TGTGCCTGGAGTCCAAGCAGGGGGTTTCACTATAGCAATCAGCCCCAGCATTTT.

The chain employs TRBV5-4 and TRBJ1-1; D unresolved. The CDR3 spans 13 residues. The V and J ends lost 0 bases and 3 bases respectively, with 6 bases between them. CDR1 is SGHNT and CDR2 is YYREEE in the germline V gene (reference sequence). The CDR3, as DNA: TGTGCCAGCAGCTTGGAGCCCCACACTGAAGCTTTCTTT. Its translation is CASSLEPHTEAFF.

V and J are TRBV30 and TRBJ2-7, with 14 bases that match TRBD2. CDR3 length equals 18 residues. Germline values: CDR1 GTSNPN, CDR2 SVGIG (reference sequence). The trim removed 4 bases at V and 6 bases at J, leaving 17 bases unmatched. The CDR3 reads CAWITPGLAGAPGGEQYF. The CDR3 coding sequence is TGTGCCTGGATTACACCGGGACTAGCGGGAGCTCCAGGGGGCGAGCAGTACTTC.